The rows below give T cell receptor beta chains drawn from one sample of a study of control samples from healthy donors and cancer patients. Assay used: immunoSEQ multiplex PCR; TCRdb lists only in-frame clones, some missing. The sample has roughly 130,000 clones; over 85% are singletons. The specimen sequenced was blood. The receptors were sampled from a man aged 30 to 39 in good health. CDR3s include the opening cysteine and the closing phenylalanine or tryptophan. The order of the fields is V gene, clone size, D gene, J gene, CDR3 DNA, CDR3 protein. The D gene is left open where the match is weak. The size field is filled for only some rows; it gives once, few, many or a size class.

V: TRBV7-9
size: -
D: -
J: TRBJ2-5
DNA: TGTGCCAGCAGCTTACGGCAGGGGCCCCAAGAGACCCAGTACTTC
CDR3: CASSLRQGPQETQYF

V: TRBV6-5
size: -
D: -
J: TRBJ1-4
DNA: TGTGCCACTGCGGAGCGGTCGGGTGAAAAACTGTTTTTT
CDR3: CATAERSGEKLFF

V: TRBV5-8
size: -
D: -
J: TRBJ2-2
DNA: TGTGCCAGCAGCCTATATGAGTACACCGGGGAGCTGTTTTTT
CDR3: CASSLYEYTGELFF

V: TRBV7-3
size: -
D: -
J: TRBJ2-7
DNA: TGTGCCAGCAGCTGGGGGACGTCTGGAAGTGACGAGCAGTACTTC
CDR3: CASSWGTSGSDEQYF

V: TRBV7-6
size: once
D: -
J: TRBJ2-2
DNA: TGTGCCAGCACCCCCGGAGGACACACCGGGGAGCTGTTTTTT
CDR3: CASTPGGHTGELFF

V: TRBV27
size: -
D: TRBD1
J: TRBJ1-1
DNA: TGTGCCAGCGGAAGAACAGGGGCTGCTGAAGCTTTCTTT
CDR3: CASGRTGAAEAFF

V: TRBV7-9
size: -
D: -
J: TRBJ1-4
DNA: TGTGCCAGCAGCTTATACAATGAAAAACTGTTTTTT
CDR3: CASSLYNEKLFF

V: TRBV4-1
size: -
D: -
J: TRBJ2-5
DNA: TGCGCCAGCAGCCAAGAAGGGAGGGGGGAGACCCAGTACTTC
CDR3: CASSQEGRGETQYF

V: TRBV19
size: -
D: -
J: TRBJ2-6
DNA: TGTGCCAGTGAATCCCAGGGGCTCGGGGCCAACGTCCTGACTTTC
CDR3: CASESQGLGANVLTF

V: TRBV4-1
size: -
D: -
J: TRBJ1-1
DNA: TGCGCCAGCAGCCAAGGGGACCTGAACACTGAAGCTTTCTTT
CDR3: CASSQGDLNTEAFF

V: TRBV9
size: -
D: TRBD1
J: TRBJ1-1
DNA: TGTGCCAGCAGCAGAGGGACAGGGGGCGGCACTGAAGCTTTCTTT
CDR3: CASSRGTGGGTEAFF

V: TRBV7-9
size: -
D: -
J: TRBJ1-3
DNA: TGTGCCAGCAGCTTAACGACAGGCTCTGGAAACACCATATATTTT
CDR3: CASSLTTGSGNTIYF

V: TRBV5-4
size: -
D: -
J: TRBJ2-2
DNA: TGTGCCAGCGGGGCCTCCGGGGAGCTGTTTTTT
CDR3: CASGASGELFF

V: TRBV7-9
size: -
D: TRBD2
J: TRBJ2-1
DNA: TGTGCCAGCAGCCCCCGACTAGCTCTCAATGAGCAGTTCTTC
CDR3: CASSPRLALNEQFF

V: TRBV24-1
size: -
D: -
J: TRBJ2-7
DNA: TGTGCCACCAGTGAGTCCGGGGTCCTCGCCTACGAGCAGTACTTC
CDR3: CATSESGVLAYEQYF

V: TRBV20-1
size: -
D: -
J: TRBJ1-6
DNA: TGCAGTGCTAGTAGGTCCTATAATTCACCCCTCCACTTT
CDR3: CSASRSYNSPLHF

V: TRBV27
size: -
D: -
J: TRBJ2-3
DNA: TGTGCCAGCACCATGCCGAACACAGATACGCAGTATTTT
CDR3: CASTMPNTDTQYF

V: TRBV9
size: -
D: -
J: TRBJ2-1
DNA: TGTGCCAGCAGCGGGGGGGATAATGAGCAGTTCTTC
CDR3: CASSGGDNEQFF

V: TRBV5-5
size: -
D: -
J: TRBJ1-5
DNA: TGTGCCAGCAGCTCCGGGATCTCAGGGGGCAATCAGCCCCAGCATTTT
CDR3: CASSSGISGGNQPQHF

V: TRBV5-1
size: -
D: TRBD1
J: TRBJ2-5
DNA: TGCGCCAGCAGCTACACCCGAATATTGACAGGGGGAAGGGAGACCCAGTACTTC
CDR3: CASSYTRILTGGRETQYF

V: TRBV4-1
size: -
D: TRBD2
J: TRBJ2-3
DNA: TGCGCCAGCAGCCAAGCTGCTAGCGGGGGGGTAACAGATACGCAGTATTTT
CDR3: CASSQAASGGVTDTQYF

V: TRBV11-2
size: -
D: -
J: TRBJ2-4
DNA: TGTGCCAGCAGTCGCTTAAGGGCAGGGGTAGCCAAAAACATTCAGTACTTC
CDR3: CASSRLRAGVAKNIQYF

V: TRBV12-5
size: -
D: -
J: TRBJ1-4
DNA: TGTGCTAGTGGTTTGGTCCTAATTGGGGAACGGGGGTACCCGAATGAAAAACTGTTTTTT
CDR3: CASGLVLIGERGYPNEKLFF

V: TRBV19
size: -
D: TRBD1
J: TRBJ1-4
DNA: TGTGCCAGTAGTCCCGGGGACAGTAATGAAAAACTGTTTTTT
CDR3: CASSPGDSNEKLFF

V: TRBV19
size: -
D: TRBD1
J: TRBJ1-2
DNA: TGTGCCAGCGCGGACAGGGGCTATGGCTACACCTTC
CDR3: CASADRGYGYTF

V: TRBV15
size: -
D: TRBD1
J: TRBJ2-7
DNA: TGTGCCACCAGCAGAGAGGACAGGGCAAACTACGAGCAGTACTTC
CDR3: CATSREDRANYEQYF

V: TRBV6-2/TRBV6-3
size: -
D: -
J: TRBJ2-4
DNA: TGTGCCAGCAGTCGCGTCCTGACTTGGGGCAGGGAAAACATTCAGTACTTC
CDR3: CASSRVLTWGRENIQYF

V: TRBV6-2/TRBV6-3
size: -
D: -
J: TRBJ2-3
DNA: TGTGCCAGCAGTCTTGGGCTTCCAGATACGCAGTATTTT
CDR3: CASSLGLPDTQYF

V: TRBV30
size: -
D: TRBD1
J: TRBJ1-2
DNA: TGTGCCTGGGGGACAGAGAGCCATGGCTACACCTTC
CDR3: CAWGTESHGYTF

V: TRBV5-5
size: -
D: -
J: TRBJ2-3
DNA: TGTGCCAGCAGCAAATGGTCCGGGGATACGCAGTATTTT
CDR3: CASSKWSGDTQYF

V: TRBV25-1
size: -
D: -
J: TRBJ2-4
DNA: TGTGCCAGCGGGGGGCTAGCCAAAAACATTCAGTACTTC
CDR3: CASGGLAKNIQYF

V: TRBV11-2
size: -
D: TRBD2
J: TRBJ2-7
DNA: TGTGCCAGCAGTAGCGGGTACTCCTACGAGCAGTACTTC
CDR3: CASSSGYSYEQYF

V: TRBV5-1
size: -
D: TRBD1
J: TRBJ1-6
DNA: TGCGCCAGCAGCTTGGAAGGGCACAGGGGGATCTCGAATTCACCCCTCCACTTT
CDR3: CASSLEGHRGISNSPLHF

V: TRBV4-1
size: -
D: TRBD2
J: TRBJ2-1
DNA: TGCGCCAGCAGCCAAGGTCTCTCGGCGGGGGGCAACAATGAGCAGTTCTTC
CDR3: CASSQGLSAGGNNEQFF

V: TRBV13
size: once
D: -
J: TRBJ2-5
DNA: TGTGCCAGCAGCTTAGGGCCGGGGACAGAGACCCAGTACTTC
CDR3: CASSLGPGTETQYF

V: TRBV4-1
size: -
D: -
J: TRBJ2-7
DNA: TGCGCCAGCAGCCAAAGGGGGGGCCCGTCGAATGAGCAGTACTTC
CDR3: CASSQRGGPSNEQYF

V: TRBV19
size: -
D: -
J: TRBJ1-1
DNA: TGTGCCAGTAGTATATTAGGAGGAGGAAACACTGAAGCTTTCTTT
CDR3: CASSILGGGNTEAFF

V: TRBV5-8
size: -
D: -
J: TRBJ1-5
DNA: TGTGCCAGCAGCTATCGGGGTTCAGGCAATCAGCCCCAGCATTTT
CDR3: CASSYRGSGNQPQHF

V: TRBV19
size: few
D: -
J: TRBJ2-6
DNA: TGTGCCAGTAGTATACGGCAGTCCCTGACTGGGGCCAACGTCCTGACTTTC
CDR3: CASSIRQSLTGANVLTF

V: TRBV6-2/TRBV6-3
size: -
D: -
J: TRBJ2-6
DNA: TGTGCCAGCAGTTACAGGGGTTCTGGGGCCAACGTCCTGACTTTC
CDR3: CASSYRGSGANVLTF

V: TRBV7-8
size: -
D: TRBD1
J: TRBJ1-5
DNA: TGTGCCAGCAGCTTATTGGGTGACAGGGGGGCGATTTTTACCCAGCATTTT
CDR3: CASSLLGDRGAIFTQHF

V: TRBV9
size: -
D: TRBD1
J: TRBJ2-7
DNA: TGTGCCAGCAGCGTAGGCCCAACAGGGGGAATCTCCTACGAGCAGTACTTC
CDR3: CASSVGPTGGISYEQYF

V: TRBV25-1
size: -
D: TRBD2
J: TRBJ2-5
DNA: TGTGCCAGTTCGCGGGGAGCGGGGGCCTACCAAGAGACCCAGTACTTC
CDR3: CASSRGAGAYQETQYF

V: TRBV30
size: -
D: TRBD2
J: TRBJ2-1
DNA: TGTGCCTGGAAGCGGGGGGGGCGCAATGAGCAGTTCTTC
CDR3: CAWKRGGRNEQFF

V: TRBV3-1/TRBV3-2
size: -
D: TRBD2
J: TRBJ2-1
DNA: TGTGCCAGCAGCCAAGAGCTAGCGGGGGGGTTAGATGAGCAGTTCTTC
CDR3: CASSQELAGGLDEQFF

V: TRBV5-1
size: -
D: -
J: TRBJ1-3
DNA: TGCGCCAGCAGCTTGGACAGGGAAGGAAACACCATATATTTT
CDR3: CASSLDREGNTIYF

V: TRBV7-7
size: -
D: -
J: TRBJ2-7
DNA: TGTGCTAGCAGCTCTGAGCTAGGGACAGAGCAGTACTTC
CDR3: CASSSELGTEQYF

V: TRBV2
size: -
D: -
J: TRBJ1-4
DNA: TGTGCCAGCAGCGATAACAGAGAAAAACTGTTTTTT
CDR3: CASSDNREKLFF

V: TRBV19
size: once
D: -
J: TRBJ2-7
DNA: TGTGCCAGTAGTATCAGCCAGGTGCAAGAGCAGTACTTC
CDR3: CASSISQVQEQYF

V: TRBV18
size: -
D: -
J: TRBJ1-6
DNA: TGTGCCAGCTCAGGACAATATGAGAATTCACCCCTCCACTTT
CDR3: CASSGQYENSPLHF